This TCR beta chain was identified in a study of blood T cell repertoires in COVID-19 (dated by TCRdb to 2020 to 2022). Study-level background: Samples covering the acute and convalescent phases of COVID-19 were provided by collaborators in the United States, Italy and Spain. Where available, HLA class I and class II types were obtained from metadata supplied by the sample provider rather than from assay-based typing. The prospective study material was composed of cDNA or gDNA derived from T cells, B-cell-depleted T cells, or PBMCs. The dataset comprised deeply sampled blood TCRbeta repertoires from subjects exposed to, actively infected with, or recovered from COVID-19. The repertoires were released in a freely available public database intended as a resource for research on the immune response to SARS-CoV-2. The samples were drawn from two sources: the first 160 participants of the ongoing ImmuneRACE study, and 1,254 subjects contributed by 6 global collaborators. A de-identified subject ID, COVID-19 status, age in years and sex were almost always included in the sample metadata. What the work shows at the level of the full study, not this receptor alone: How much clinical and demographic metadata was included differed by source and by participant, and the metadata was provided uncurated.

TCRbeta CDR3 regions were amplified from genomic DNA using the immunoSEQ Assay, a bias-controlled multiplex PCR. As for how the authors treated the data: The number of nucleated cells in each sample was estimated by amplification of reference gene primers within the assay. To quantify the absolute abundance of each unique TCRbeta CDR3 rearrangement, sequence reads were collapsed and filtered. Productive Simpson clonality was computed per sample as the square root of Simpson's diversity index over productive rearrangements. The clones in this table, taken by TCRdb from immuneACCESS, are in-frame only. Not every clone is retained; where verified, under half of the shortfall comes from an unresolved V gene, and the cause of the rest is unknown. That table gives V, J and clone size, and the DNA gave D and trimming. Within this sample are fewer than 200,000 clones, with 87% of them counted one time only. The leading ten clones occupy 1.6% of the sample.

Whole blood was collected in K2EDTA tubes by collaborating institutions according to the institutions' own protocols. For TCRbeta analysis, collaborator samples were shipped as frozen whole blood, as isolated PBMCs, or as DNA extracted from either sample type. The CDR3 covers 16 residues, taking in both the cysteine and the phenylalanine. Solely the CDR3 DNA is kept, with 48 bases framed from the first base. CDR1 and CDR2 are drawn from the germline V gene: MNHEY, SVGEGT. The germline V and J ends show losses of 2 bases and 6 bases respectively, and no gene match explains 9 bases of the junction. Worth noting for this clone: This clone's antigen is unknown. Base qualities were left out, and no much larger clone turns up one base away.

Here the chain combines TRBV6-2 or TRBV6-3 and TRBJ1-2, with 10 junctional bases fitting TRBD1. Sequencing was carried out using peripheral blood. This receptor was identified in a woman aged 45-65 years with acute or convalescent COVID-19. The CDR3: CASSYLTGQGFDGYTF. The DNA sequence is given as TGTGCCAGCAGTTACCTCACGGGACAGGGGTTTGATGGCTACACCTTC.